What follows is one T cell receptor (beta chain) and its context. Its antigen is as yet unknown. There were TCR beta CDR3 regions amplified from RNA transcripts. First-round RT-PCR of the TCR CDR3 relied on the HTBI primer set. Using its own MiXCR run on the multiplex PCR reads, TCRdb lists one record per CDR3 protein. In the table there are 650,000 to 700,000 distinct CDR3 sequences, 15% to 20% of which are singletons. The CDR3 runs 13 residues. The germline V and J ends were trimmed by 8 bases and 4 bases, with 12 bases remaining between them. The germline gives CDR1 MNHEY, CDR2 SMNVEV (reference sequence). This sample stems from a study of T cells in Graves' hyperthyroidism and ophthalmopathy. Study-wide results and limits: Ophthalmopathy was separated from stable hyperthyroidism by a 13 V-J model. Most thyroid clonotypes that were expanded above 0.001 also turned up in blood.

Hyperthyroidism had been newly diagnosed in patients aged 18 to 65, and its duration was under 2 months. Material: blood. The sequence was obtained from a man aged 50-59 years with Graves' hyperthyroidism. This sequence joins TRBV27 and TRBJ2-1, with D possibly TRBD2 on 5 matching bases. This chain's CDR3 is CASSGGLYNEQFF. The CDR3 DNA reads TGTGCCAGCTCCGGCGGGTTATACAATGAGCAGTTCTTC.